This T cell receptor beta chain comes out of a study of T-cell reconstitution after alpha-beta-depleted transplantation in children. This CDR3 comprises 14 residues. Trimming left V 2 bases short and J 4 bases short, with 14 bases between. Germline V gene lookup returns CDR1 SQVTM and CDR2 ANQGSEA. On this clonotype itself: Its specificity is not known.

Findings and limits, study-wide: Roughly two months post-transplant, alpha-beta T cells reportedly originated from several hundred graft clones that had expanded.

Unique molecular identifiers featured in how the TCRbeta library was prepared. TCRdb used MiXCR to reprocess the PCR reads, holding one entry per CDR3 protein. The sample contains 250,000 to 350,000 distinct CDR3 sequences, roughly 21% of which appear only once. This receptor was taken from a male patient under 18 who had a stem cell transplant for acute lymphoblastic leukemia, so the T cells may come from the graft donor. The source material was PBMCs, mostly from graft donor cells, sampled 180 days after TCRalphabeta/CD19-depleted stem cell transplant. The chain joins TRBV29-1 to TRBJ1-1, with D uncertain. CDR3 sequence: CSVENGRGITEAFF. The CDR3 region has the DNA TGCAGCGTTGAAAACGGGCGAGGAATCACTGAAGCTTTCTTT.